These T cell receptor beta chains were read from a single sample in a study of shared clonotypes between healthy human individuals. Method: immunoSEQ multiplex PCR; TCRdb's copy keeps in-frame clones and lacks some. This table holds under 600,000 clones, approximately 97% found once. Sequenced material: naive CD4+ T cells sorted from blood. These receptors were taken from a young woman in good health. The CDR3 runs from the conserved cysteine through the conserved F or W. A D gene is named only where the DNA matches it firmly. Rows may omit the clone size; those that give it use once, few, many or a size class.

v_call	clone_size	d_call	j_call	cdr3_nt	cdr3_aa
TRBV30	-	-	TRBJ1-1	TGTGCCTGGGATCTTTTCGGCCGGGGCACTGAAGCTTTCTTT	CAWDLFGRGTEAFF
TRBV11-2	-	TRBD2	TRBJ2-3	TGTGCCAGCAGCTTAGATTACCGACTAGCCCATACGCAGTATTTT	CASSLDYRLAHTQYF
TRBV5-1	-	TRBD2	TRBJ2-7	TGCGCCAGCAGCTCGGGTAGCGGGAGCCGCTACGAGCAGTACTTC	CASSSGSGSRYEQYF
TRBV7-2	-	TRBD2	TRBJ2-7	TGTGCCAGCAGCTCGGGGACTAGCGGGAGTGTAGTCGTCCACGAGCAGTACTTC	CASSSGTSGSVVVHEQYF
TRBV5-4	-	TRBD2	TRBJ2-1	TGTGCCAGCAGCTTGAAGGCGGGAGGGCCGGGAGAGCAGTTCTTC	CASSLKAGGPGEQFF
TRBV5-1	few	TRBD1	TRBJ2-7	TGCGCCAGCAGACCGGGACAGGGTTCCGAGCAGTACTTC	CASRPGQGSEQYF
TRBV28	-	-	TRBJ1-3	TGTGCCAGCAGTGCGGGGGATTCGAACACCATATATTTT	CASSAGDSNTIYF
TRBV5-4	-	TRBD1	TRBJ1-2	TGTGCCAGCAGCTCCAAACAGGGGGCTGGTGGCTACACCTTC	CASSSKQGAGGYTF
TRBV4-1	-	-	TRBJ2-2	TGCGCCAGCAGCCAAATATCCGGGGAGCTGTTTTTT	CASSQISGELFF
TRBV7-2	-	TRBD2	TRBJ2-1	TGTGCCAGCAGCTTACCGACTAGCGGGAGGGCCTTCGAGCAGTTCTTC	CASSLPTSGRAFEQFF
TRBV19	-	TRBD2	TRBJ2-2	TGTGCCACCCACCCCACTAGCGGAACCACCGGGGAGCTGTTTTTT	CATHPTSGTTGELFF
TRBV19	-	TRBD2	TRBJ2-3	TGTGCCAGTAGTATACTAAGCGGGAGGGGCACAGATACGCAGTATTTT	CASSILSGRGTDTQYF
TRBV19	-	-	TRBJ1-5	TGTGCCAGTAGTGCAGGCAGCAATCAGCCCCAGCATTTT	CASSAGSNQPQHF
TRBV19	-	-	TRBJ2-3	TGTGCCAGTACCCTCAGCGGTACTAGTCTGGTTACGCAGTATTTT	CASTLSGTSLVTQYF
TRBV29-1	-	-	TRBJ2-3	TGCAGCGTTGGTGCCGTTCGGGCAGATACGCAGTATTTT	CSVGAVRADTQYF
TRBV29-1	-	TRBD1	TRBJ2-3	TGCAGCGTTGAAGAGGGACAGGGGACAGATACGCAGTATTTT	CSVEEGQGTDTQYF
TRBV28	-	TRBD1	TRBJ2-7	TGTGCCAGCAGAAGACAGGGGTCCGGCTACGAGCAGTACTTC	CASRRQGSGYEQYF
TRBV28	-	-	TRBJ1-3	TGTGCCAGCAACGGGCAGCCGTTATCTGGAAACACCATATATTTT	CASNGQPLSGNTIYF
TRBV5-4	-	-	TRBJ2-1	TGTGCCAGCAGCTTGGCTAGAGGGGGCAATGAGCAGTTCTTC	CASSLARGGNEQFF
TRBV6-5	-	-	TRBJ2-3	TGTGCCAGCAGTTACTCGAATAGGCAGACAGATACGCAGTATTTT	CASSYSNRQTDTQYF
TRBV19	-	-	TRBJ2-6	TGTGCCAGTAGACAGGGAGGTGGGGCCAACGTCCTGACTTTC	CASRQGGGANVLTF
TRBV7-9	-	-	TRBJ2-1	TGTGCCAGCAGCTTGCTAGACAGCCTCAATGAGCAGTTCTTC	CASSLLDSLNEQFF
TRBV6-5	-	-	TRBJ1-1	TGTGCCAGCAGTTACTCGAGAAAAGGGTCTTCAACTGAAGCTTTCTTT	CASSYSRKGSSTEAFF
TRBV15	-	TRBD1	TRBJ1-3	TGTGCCACCAGCAGAAAACAGGGGGCGGCTGGAAACACCATATATTTT	CATSRKQGAAGNTIYF
TRBV10-3	-	TRBD2	TRBJ2-7	TGTGCCATCAGTCAGATAGCGGGAACTTACGAGCAGTACTTC	CAISQIAGTYEQYF
TRBV5-4	-	TRBD1	TRBJ2-2	TGTGCCAGCAGCCGACAGGGGGGTTACACCGGGGAGCTGTTTTTT	CASSRQGGYTGELFF
TRBV28	-	-	TRBJ2-3	TGTGCCAGCAGTGTGAGGGGCACAGATACGCAGTATTTT	CASSVRGTDTQYF
TRBV15	-	-	TRBJ1-4	TGTGCCACCAGGACCTTTGGGGAAAAACTGTTTTTT	CATRTFGEKLFF
TRBV5-1	-	-	TRBJ2-1	TGCGCCAGCAGCCCAATGGCAGGGTCCAATGAGCAGTTCTTC	CASSPMAGSNEQFF
TRBV5-6	-	TRBD2	TRBJ2-3	TGTGCCAGCAGCTTGGGACTAGCGGGGTTCACAGATACGCAGTATTTT	CASSLGLAGFTDTQYF
TRBV21-1	-	-	TRBJ2-1	TGTGCCAGCAGCAAAAGGGGCAGCTACAATGAGCAGTTCTTC	CASSKRGSYNEQFF
TRBV28	-	-	TRBJ1-4	TGTGCCAGCAGTTCCGGTGGGGCAGATAATGAAAAACTGTTTTTT	CASSSGGADNEKLFF
TRBV10-1	-	-	TRBJ2-1	TGCGCCAGCAGTGAAGGGCTAGCGACGACCTACAATGAGCAGTTCTTC	CASSEGLATTYNEQFF
TRBV9	-	-	TRBJ2-5	TGTGCCAGCAGCGTAGTCGGGGGCCTAGAGACCCAGTACTTC	CASSVVGGLETQYF
TRBV19	-	TRBD1	TRBJ2-7	TGTGCCAGTAGTAACCCCCAGGGGGCGAGCGACGAGCAGTACTTC	CASSNPQGASDEQYF
TRBV7-3	-	TRBD1	TRBJ2-7	TGTGCCAGCAGCTTAGGACAGGGCCTTCCGGGCGAGCAGTACTTC	CASSLGQGLPGEQYF
TRBV15	-	-	TRBJ2-7	TGTGCCACCAGCAGAGATCAGGGTTCGGTCGAGCAGTACTTC	CATSRDQGSVEQYF